This entry describes one TCR beta chain. Its antigen is currently not known. Within one base of it there is no much larger clone, and no base qualities were kept. The library was generated by the immunoSEQ multiplex PCR assay. Each sample had 80,000 to 100,000 TCR templates assayed by the deep sequencing platform. Genomic DNA extracted from sorted T cells was used for TCRbeta CDR3 sequencing. The authors' pipeline ran thus. The R programming language was used for clonal analysis of TCRbeta CDR3 data. Unstimulated samples were compared with post-reaction CFSE-low samples to define alloreactive CD4+ and CD8+ clones. Regulatory or non-regulatory origin was assigned to alloreactive CD4+ clones by matching of sequences to sorted unstimulated Treg and non-Treg repertoires. This immuneACCESS table, as held by TCRdb, lists in-frame sequences with V and J called but not all clones. Of the missing ones, under half trace to an unresolved V gene in checked studies; the others have no known cause. V and J calls and clone size come straight from that table; D and trimming were deduced from the DNA. Within this sample are fewer than 30,000 clones, with 84% of them counted one time only. The ten largest clones take up 24% of the sample.

The source of the sample is a study of siplizumab effects on memory and regulatory T cells (dated by TCRdb to the late 2010s). Some background on the complete study: The study looked at the effect of siplizumab, an anti-CD2 antibody, on alloreactive T-cell subsets in allogeneic mixed lymphocyte reactions made from human PBMCs. Findings and caveats that apply to the study as a whole: Sequences below about 10^-5 frequency were poorly captured, so only a minor fraction of alloreactive clones could be mapped to unstimulated subsets. Greater diversity appeared to be present in unstimulated naive T cells than in memory T cells, and a substantial contribution to the alloresponse seemed to be made by naive cells. About 80-97% of proliferating CD4+ or CD8+ clones could not be given a naive or memory phenotype. The cumulative frequency of alloreactive sequences that could be traced back to unstimulated CD4+ memory T cells was significantly reduced by siplizumab. Whether proliferating Tregs from siplizumab cultures actually had suppressive function was not functionally confirmed. In reactions with siplizumab, an average of about 69% of mappable alloreactive CD4+ clones were Treg-derived, compared with 26.9% in control reactions.

At the junction V is shortened by 4 bases and J by 1 base, with 7 bases in between. CDR1 and CDR2 were assigned from the germline V gene (reference sequence) as GTSNPN and SVGIG. Its CDR3 holds 12 amino acids, cysteine through phenylalanine. Just CDR3 DNA is preserved here, 36 bases in frame from base 1. Additional sequencing covered unstimulated subsets from three donor pairs, namely CD8+ effector memory, CD4+ naive, CD8+ TEMRA, CD4+ memory and CD8+ naive. Sorted unstimulated T cells and proliferating T cells recovered from mixed lymphocyte reactions underwent TCRbeta CDR3 sequencing. Fresh whole blood from fewer than 12 HLA-typed healthy donors was used to isolate PBMCs.

The rearranged segments are TRBV30 and TRBJ1-2, with the D gene too uncertain to name. This receptor was taken from a human donor in good health. Source material: memory CD4+ T cells sorted from blood. The intended sense of this specimen's cell subset or site label: unstimulated CD4+ memory T cells. The CDR3 loop reads CAWTGVNYGYTF. The bases read TGTGCCTGGACCGGAGTTAACTATGGCTACACCTTC.